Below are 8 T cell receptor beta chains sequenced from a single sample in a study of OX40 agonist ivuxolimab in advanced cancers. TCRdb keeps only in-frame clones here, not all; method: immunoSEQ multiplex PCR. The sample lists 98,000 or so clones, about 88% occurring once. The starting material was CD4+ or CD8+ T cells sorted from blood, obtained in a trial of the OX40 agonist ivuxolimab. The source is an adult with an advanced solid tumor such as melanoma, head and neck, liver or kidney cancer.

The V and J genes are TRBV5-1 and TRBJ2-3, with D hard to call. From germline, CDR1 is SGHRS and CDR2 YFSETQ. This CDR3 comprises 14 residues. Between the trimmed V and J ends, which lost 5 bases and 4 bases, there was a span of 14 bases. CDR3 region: CASSPGISPDTQYF. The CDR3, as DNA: TGCGCCAGCAGTCCCGGAATATCCCCAGATACGCAGTATTTT.

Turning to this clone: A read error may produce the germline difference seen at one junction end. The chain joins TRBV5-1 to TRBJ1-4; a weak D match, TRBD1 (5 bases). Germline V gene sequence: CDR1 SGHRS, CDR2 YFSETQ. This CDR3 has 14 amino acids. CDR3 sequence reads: CASRLGQNNEKLFF. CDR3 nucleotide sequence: TGCGCCAGCAGGTTGGGGCAGAATAATGAAAAACTGTTTTTT.

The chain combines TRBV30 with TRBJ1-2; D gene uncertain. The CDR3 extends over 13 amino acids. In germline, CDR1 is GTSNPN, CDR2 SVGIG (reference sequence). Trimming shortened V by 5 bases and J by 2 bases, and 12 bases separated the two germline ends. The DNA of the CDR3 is TGTGCCTGGGGTCTTGGCAGGAACTATGGCTACACCTTC. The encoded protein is CAWGLGRNYGYTF.

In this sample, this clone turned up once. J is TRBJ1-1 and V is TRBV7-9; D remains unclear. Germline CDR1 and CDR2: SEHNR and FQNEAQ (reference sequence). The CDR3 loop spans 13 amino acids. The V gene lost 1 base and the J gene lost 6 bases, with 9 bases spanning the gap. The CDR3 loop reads CASSLGRVSEAFF. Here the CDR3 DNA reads TGTGCCAGCAGCTTAGGACGGGTTTCTGAAGCTTTCTTT.

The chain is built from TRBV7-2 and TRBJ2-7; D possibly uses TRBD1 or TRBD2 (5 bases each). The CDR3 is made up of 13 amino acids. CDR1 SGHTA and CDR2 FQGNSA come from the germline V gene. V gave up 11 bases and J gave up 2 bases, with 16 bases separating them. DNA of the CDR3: TGTGCCGGGGCCGGGACGGGGACCTACGAGCAGTACTTC. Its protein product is CAGAGTGTYEQYF.

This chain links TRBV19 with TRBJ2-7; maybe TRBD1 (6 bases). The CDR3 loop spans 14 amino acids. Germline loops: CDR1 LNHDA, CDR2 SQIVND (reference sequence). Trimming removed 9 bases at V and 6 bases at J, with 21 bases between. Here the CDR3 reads CASRKGEIGSEQYF. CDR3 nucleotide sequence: TGTGCCAGCAGAAAGGGGGAGATCGGGTCCGAGCAGTACTTC.

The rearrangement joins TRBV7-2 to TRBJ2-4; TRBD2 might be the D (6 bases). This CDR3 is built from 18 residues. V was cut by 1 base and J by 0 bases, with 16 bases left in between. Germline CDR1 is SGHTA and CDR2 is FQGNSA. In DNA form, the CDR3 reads TGTGCCAGCAGCTTAGTCGGTACGGCGGGGTTAGCCAAAAACATTCAGTACTTC. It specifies CASSLVGTAGLAKNIQYF.

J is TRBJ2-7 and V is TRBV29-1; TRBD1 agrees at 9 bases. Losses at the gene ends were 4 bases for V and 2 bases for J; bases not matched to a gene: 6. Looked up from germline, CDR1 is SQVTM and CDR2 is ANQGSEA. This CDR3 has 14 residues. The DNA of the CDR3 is TGCAGCGTTGGACCGGGACAGGGAACCTACGAGCAGTACTTC. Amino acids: CSVGPGQGTYEQYF.